Listed below are T cell receptor beta chains from one sample, sequenced in a study of type 1 regulatory T cells. The antigens these receptors bind are not known. TCRdb reprocessed the reads via MiXCR and lists one record per CDR3 protein. The sample yields 20,000 to 25,000 distinct CDR3 sequences, approximately 44% seen once. Sequenced input: cultured T cells, either the whole culture or a sorted T cell fraction (not recorded which). All receptors come from a human donor in good health. CDR3s include the opening cysteine and the closing phenylalanine or tryptophan. The order of the fields is J gene, D gene, clone size, V gene, CDR3 DNA, CDR3 protein. A D gene is named only where the DNA matches it firmly. The size entry is marked missing in some rows and otherwise reads once, few, many or a size class.

>TRBJ1-5|TRBD1|few|TRBV6-5
TGTGCCAGCAGTCCCAGGGGGGCGTTCGGGCAGCCCCAGCATTTT
CASSPRGAFGQPQHF
>TRBJ2-3|.|few|TRBV14
TGTGCCAGCAGCCAAGATTATTACCGGAATACGCAGTATTTT
CASSQDYYRNTQYF
>TRBJ2-5|TRBD2|few|TRBV5-4
TGTGCCAGCAGCGGGAAGCGGGGGGGCGGGGAGACCCAGTACTTC
CASSGKRGGGETQYF
>TRBJ2-3|.|.|TRBV5-1
TGCGCCAGCAGCTTTACGGGGGGCCCCCAGGATACGCAGTATTTT
CASSFTGGPQDTQYF
>TRBJ1-3|.|medium-sized|TRBV7-9
TGTGCCAGTGTCACTGGGGGCTCTGGAAACACCATATATTTT
CASVTGGSGNTIYF
>TRBJ2-7|.|medium-sized|TRBV30
TGTGCCTGGAAAAGGGCCTACGAGCAGTACTTC
CAWKRAYEQYF
>TRBJ2-7|.|.|TRBV6-2/TRBV6-3
TGTGCCAGCAGTCACTTACCGGTATCCTACGAGCAGTACTTC
CASSHLPVSYEQYF
>TRBJ1-1|TRBD1|.|TRBV6-6
TGTGCCAGCAGTTACTCTGAGACAGGGGGTACTGAAGCTTTCTTT
CASSYSETGGTEAFF
>TRBJ1-5|.|few|TRBV18
TGTGCCAGCTCACCGATGGCAGGGAGCAATCAGCCCCAGCATTTT
CASSPMAGSNQPQHF
>TRBJ1-3|.|.|TRBV18
TGTGCCAGCTCACCATTGCCCCCCAGCTCTGGAAACACCATATATTTT
CASSPLPPSSGNTIYF
>TRBJ2-6|.|.|TRBV5-1
TGCGCCAGCAGCTTGGACGGGGCTGGGGCCAACGTCCTGACTTTC
CASSLDGAGANVLTF
>TRBJ1-1|.|.|TRBV6-2/TRBV6-3
TGTGCCAGCAGTCAACTTCGGTCGGGTACTGAAGCGTTCTTT
CASSQLRSGTEAFF
>TRBJ2-6|.|.|TRBV30
TGTGCCTATAGGGAAAGCGGGGCCAACGTCCTGACTTTC
CAYRESGANVLTF
>TRBJ2-1|TRBD1|.|TRBV6-2/TRBV6-3
TGTGCCAGCAGTTATAGACCGGGACAGGGTGTTGAGCAGTTCTTC
CASSYRPGQGVEQFF
>TRBJ1-6|.|once|TRBV7-8
TGTGCCAGCAGCCGTCGGTGGGGACGGGGGTTTTCGGATTCACCCCTCCACTTT
CASSRRWGRGFSDSPLHF
>TRBJ2-7|.|few|TRBV6-2/TRBV6-3
TGTGCCAGCAGAGACGGGACGGCCATCTACGAGCAGTACTTC
CASRDGTAIYEQYF
>TRBJ1-1|.|.|TRBV28
TGTGCCAGCAGTTTATCCCCAGGGACGGGCACTGAAGCTTTCTTT
CASSLSPGTGTEAFF
>TRBJ2-2|TRBD1|.|TRBV5-1
TGCGCCAGCAGTAGAACAGGGGGAATTACCGGGGAGCTGTTTTTT
CASSRTGGITGELFF
>TRBJ2-1|.|.|TRBV2
TGTGCCAGCAGTCAACACAATGAGCAGTTCTTC
CASSQHNEQFF
>TRBJ2-7|.|few|TRBV28
TGTGCCAGCCAGGGGAACTCCTACGAGCAGTACTTC
CASQGNSYEQYF
>TRBJ2-1|TRBD2|.|TRBV12-3/TRBV12-4
TGTGCCAGCAGTTGGGCGGGGGGGCCGGAGAATGAGCAGTTCTTC
CASSWAGGPENEQFF
>TRBJ1-2|TRBD1|.|TRBV13
TGTGCCAGCAGCCGGACAGGGGGCTATAGCTACACCTTC
CASSRTGGYSYTF
>TRBJ2-3|TRBD2|.|TRBV20-1
TGCAGTGCTAGAGCCCCAGCGGGGGCGTATTCAGATACGCAGTATTTT
CSARAPAGAYSDTQYF
>TRBJ2-3|TRBD2|once|TRBV20-1
TGCAGTGCGCCGCCCGGGACTAGCATTGCAGATACGCAGTATTTT
CSAPPGTSIADTQYF
>TRBJ1-2|.|.|TRBV7-2
TGTGCCAGCAGCCCCGGGGGTACGTTAGCTAACTATGGCTACACCTTC
CASSPGGTLANYGYTF
>TRBJ1-2|.|many|TRBV18
TGTGCCAGCTCACCCCCCGGACTCTGGGACTATGGCTACACCTTC
CASSPPGLWDYGYTF
>TRBJ2-6|.|many|TRBV27
TGTGCCAGCAGTTTGTCTGGGGCCAACGTCCTGACTTTC
CASSLSGANVLTF
>TRBJ2-3|.|.|TRBV12-3/TRBV12-4
TGTGCCAGCAGTTTGGCAAGTAGCACAGATACGCAGTATTTT
CASSLASSTDTQYF
>TRBJ1-1|.|.|TRBV6-6
TGTGCCAGCAGTTACGACGGAATAAGGTCAGCTTTCTTT
CASSYDGIRSAFF
>TRBJ2-1|TRBD2|.|TRBV25-1
TGTGCCAGCAGCCCCGGTACTAGCGGGGGGCCGTACAATGAGCAGTTCTTC
CASSPGTSGGPYNEQFF
>TRBJ2-7|.|.|TRBV29-1
TGCAGCGTCCAGATCCACTACGAGCAGTACTTC
CSVQIHYEQYF
>TRBJ2-5|TRBD1|few|TRBV12-3/TRBV12-4
TGTGCCAGCAGTTATATAACAGGGGTGGGAGAGACCCAGTACTTC
CASSYITGVGETQYF